The text below deals with one T cell receptor (beta chain). Membership in each cohort depended on participant-reported clinical history. The data were taken from a study of blood T cell repertoires in COVID-19. About the research overall: PBMCs, B-cell-depleted T cells, or T cells were the source of the cDNA or gDNA that made up the material.

In the original analysis: Amplification of reference gene primers provided the estimated nucleated cell counts. TCRdb keeps only in-frame clones here, not all; method: immunoSEQ multiplex PCR. V, J and clone size derive from that table, while D and trimming were established from the DNA sequence. The sample has just over 350,000 clones, roughly 87% seen once; the top ten hold about 3%. The germline V gene has CDR1 MNHEY and CDR2 SVGAGI. Deletions cut 1 base from V and 5 bases from J, with 11 bases between. This CDR3 comprises 15 residues. The source of this sequence is a woman aged 25 to 39 who had recovered from COVID-19. V and J are TRBV6-5 and TRBJ1-4; D is possibly TRBD1 (6 bases). The source material was PBMCs or T cells enriched from blood (not recorded which). The CDR3 DNA reads TGTGCCAGCAGTTACTATTCCCAGGGGAATGAAAAACTGTTTTTT. Amino acids: CASSYYSQGNEKLFF.